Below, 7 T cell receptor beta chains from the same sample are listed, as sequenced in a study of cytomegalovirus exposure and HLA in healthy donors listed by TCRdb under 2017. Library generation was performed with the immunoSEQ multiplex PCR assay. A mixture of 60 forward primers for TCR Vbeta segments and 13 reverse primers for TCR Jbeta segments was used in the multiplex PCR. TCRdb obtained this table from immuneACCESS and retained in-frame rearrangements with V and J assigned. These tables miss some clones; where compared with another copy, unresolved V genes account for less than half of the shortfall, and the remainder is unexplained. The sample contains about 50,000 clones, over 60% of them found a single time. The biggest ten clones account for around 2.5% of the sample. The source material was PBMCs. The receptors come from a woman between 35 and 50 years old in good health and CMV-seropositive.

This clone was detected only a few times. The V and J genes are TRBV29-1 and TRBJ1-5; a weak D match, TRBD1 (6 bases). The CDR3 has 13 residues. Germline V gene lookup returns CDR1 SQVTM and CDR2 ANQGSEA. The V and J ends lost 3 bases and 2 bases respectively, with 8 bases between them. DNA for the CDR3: TGCAGCGTTGACGCAGGGGGCAATCAGCCCCAGCATTTT. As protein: CSVDAGGNQPQHF. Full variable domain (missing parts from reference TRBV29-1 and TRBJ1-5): SAVISQKPSRDICQRGTSLTIQCQVDSQVTMMFWYRQQPGQSLTLIATANQGSEATYESGFVIDKFPISRPNLTFSTLTVSNMSPEDSSIYLCSVDAGGNQPQHFGDGTRLSIL.

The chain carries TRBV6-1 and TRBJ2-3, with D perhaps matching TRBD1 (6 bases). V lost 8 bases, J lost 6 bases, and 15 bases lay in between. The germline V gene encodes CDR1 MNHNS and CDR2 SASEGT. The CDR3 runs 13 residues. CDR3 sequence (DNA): TGTGCCAGCTCGGCTAGGGGACATGATACGCAGTATTTT. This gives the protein CASSARGHDTQYF.

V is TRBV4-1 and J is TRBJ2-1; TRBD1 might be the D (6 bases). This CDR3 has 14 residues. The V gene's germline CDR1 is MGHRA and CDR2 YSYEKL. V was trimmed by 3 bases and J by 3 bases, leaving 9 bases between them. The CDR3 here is CASSHTGYYNEQFF. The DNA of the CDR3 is TGCGCCAGCAGCCACACAGGGTACTACAATGAGCAGTTCTTC.

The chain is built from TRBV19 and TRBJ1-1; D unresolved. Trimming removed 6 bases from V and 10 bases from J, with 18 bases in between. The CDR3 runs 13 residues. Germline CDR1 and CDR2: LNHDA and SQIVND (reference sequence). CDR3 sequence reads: CASRRTAPSGAFF. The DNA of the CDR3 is TGTGCCAGTAGGAGGACTGCTCCCAGCGGAGCTTTCTTT.

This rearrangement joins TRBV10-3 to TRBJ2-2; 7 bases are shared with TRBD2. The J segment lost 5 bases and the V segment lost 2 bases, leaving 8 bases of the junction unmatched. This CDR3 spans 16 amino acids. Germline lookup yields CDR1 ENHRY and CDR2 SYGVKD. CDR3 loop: CAISEILAGETGELFF. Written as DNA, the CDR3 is TGTGCCATCAGTGAGATATTAGCGGGTGAGACCGGGGAGCTGTTTTTT.

The CDR3 protein is CASSSLAGGYNEQFF. Here the CDR3 DNA reads TGTGCCAGCAGCTCCCTAGCGGGGGGGTACAATGAGCAGTTCTTC. The rearrangement links TRBV13 to TRBJ2-1; 12 bases align to TRBD2. With V trimmed by 4 bases and J by 4 bases, 2 bases remained unmatched. Germline V gives CDR1 PRHDT, CDR2 FYEKMQ (reference sequence). The CDR3 contains 15 residues.

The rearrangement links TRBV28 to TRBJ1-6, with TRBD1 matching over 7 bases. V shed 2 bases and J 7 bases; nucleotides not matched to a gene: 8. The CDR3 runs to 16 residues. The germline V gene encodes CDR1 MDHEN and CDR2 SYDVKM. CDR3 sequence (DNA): TGTGCCAGCAGTTTACTTAAGGGGGCAGAGAATTCACCCCTCCACTTT. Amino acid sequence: CASSLLKGAENSPLHF.